This record covers a single T cell receptor (beta chain). The antigen is not known. The data are from a study of identical twins. cDNA molecules carried unique molecular identifiers, and template switching added a universal primer site. Via MiXCR, TCRdb re-called the 5' RACE reads, giving one row per CDR3 protein. This table has about 340,000 distinct CDR3 sequences, roughly an eighth appearing once. The germline gives CDR1 PRHDT, CDR2 FYEKMQ (reference sequence). The CDR3 sequence is 16 residues long. The trim removed 0 bases at V and 7 bases at J, leaving 8 bases unmatched. Study-wide results and caveats: Interpretation of the results relied on cross-sectional statistical analysis and not on following the same donors. Alpha sequences out of frame and shared by twins had excess low generation probability. Researchers reported weaker excess twin sharing in beta out-of-frame sequences.

This same sample was also taken into another study, of yellow fever vaccine responses in identical twins.

The receptor's source is a young woman in good health. J is TRBJ2-1 and V is TRBV13, with TRBD1 matching 8 bases. Sequencing was done on a sample of CD8+ T cells sorted from blood. The CDR3 region is CASSLGLWTGNNEQFF. CDR3 DNA sequence: TGTGCCAGCAGCTTAGGCCTTTGGACAGGGAATAATGAGCAGTTCTTC. The full variable domain, rest sourced from reference TRBV13 and TRBJ2-1, is AAGVIQSPRHLIKEKRETATLKCYPIPRHDTVYWYQQGPGQDPQFLISFYEKMQSDKGSIPDRFSAQQFSDYHSELNMSSLELGDSALYFCASSLGLWTGNNEQFFGPGTRLTVL.